The 24 T cell receptor beta chains below come from one sample, sequenced in a study of blood T cell repertoires in COVID-19. TCRdb's table, derived via immunoSEQ multiplex PCR, lists solely in-frame clones and lacks some. The sample yields about 160,000 clones, over 80% seen once. Sequenced: peripheral blood. All receptors derive from a man in his thirties or forties with COVID-19, enrolled during active disease.

This clone was observed once. This sequence joins TRBV7-2 and TRBJ2-7; a weak D match, TRBD1 (5 bases). In germline, CDR1 is SGHTA, CDR2 FQGNSA. This CDR3 contains 13 residues. Trimming stripped 1 base from V and 2 bases from J, with 6 bases between. The CDR3 reads CASSLETAYEQYF. The CDR3 nucleotides are TGTGCCAGCAGCTTAGAGACAGCCTACGAGCAGTACTTC.

The V call is TRBV7-2, the J call TRBJ2-1; 9 bases align to TRBD2. The CDR3 runs 15 residues. Germline V gives CDR1 SGHTA, CDR2 FQGNSA. The ends lost 0 bases at V and 7 bases at J; junction bases unmatched: 4. CDR3 in amino acids: CASSLAGTSGNEQFF. CDR3 in DNA: TGTGCCAGCAGCTTAGCGGGCACTAGCGGGAATGAGCAGTTCTTC.

The V call is TRBV10-2, the J call TRBJ1-1; 10 bases map to TRBD1. The CDR3 contains 13 residues. After removal of 6 bases from V and 7 bases from J, the junction contained 5 bases not matched to a gene. The germline gives CDR1 WSHSY, CDR2 SAAADI. CDR3 coding DNA: TGCGCCAGCAGCGACAGGGGGCGAGATGAAGCTTTCTTT. It is translated as CASSDRGRDEAFF.

This chain links TRBV3-1 (or the pseudogene TRBV3-2) with TRBJ1-5; D call uncertain. The V gene lost 1 base and the J gene lost 0 bases, with 7 bases spanning the gap. Germline values: CDR1 LGHDT, CDR2 YNNKEL (reference sequence). The length of the CDR3 is 15 residues. The CDR3 sequence is CASSQGRNSNQPQHF. The CDR3 bases are TGTGCCAGCAGCCAAGGGCGGAATAGCAATCAGCCCCAGCATTTT.

This chain uses TRBV27 with TRBJ2-1; TRBD2 matches at 7 bases. V trimming: 5 bases; J trimming: 7 bases; junction bases outside the gene matches: 11. Per germline, CDR1 MNHEY and CDR2 SMNVEV (reference sequence). There are 15 residues in the CDR3. The CDR3 reads CASSRERGRSNEQFF. In nucleotides, the CDR3 is TGTGCCAGCAGTCGAGAGCGCGGGAGATCTAATGAGCAGTTCTTC.

The rearrangement links TRBV7-8 to TRBJ1-1; no definite D call. From germline, CDR1 is SGHVS and CDR2 FQNEAQ. V shed 5 bases and J shed 3 bases, with 13 bases lying between them. The CDR3 covers 14 residues. The CDR3 DNA reads as TGTGCCAGCAGCCTAGGGCGGGCGGACACTGAAGCTTTCTTT. It is translated as CASSLGRADTEAFF. Variable domain in full (rest from reference TRBV7-8 and TRBJ1-1): GAGVSQSPRYKVAKRGQDVALRCDPISGHVSLFWYQQALGQGPEFLTYFQNEAQLDKSGLPSDRFFAERPEGSVSTLKIQRTQQEDSAVYLCASSLGRADTEAFFGQGTRLTVV.

The chain employs TRBV6-2 or TRBV6-3 and TRBJ1-3, with D tentatively TRBD1 (5 bases). The V gene's germline CDR1 is MNHEY and CDR2 SVGEGT. V lost 2 bases to trimming and J lost 2 bases, with 7 bases between them. The CDR3 sequence is 14 residues long. As DNA, the CDR3 is TGTGCCAGCAGTTACGACAGAGCTGGAAACACCATATATTTT. Translated, it gives CASSYDRAGNTIYF.

This clone was seen only a few times. This rearrangement joins TRBV28 to TRBJ1-5; no reliable D call. The CDR3 totals 15 residues. CDR1 and CDR2 from the germline V gene are MDHEN and SYDVKM. Trimming removed 3 bases from V and 4 bases from J, with 13 bases in between. This CDR3 is CASSFGGSLNQPQHF. CDR3 coding DNA: TGTGCCAGCAGTTTTGGCGGGTCCCTGAATCAGCCCCAGCATTTT.

This clone appeared once. This rearrangement joins TRBV5-1 to TRBJ2-5; 9 positions agree with TRBD2. Germline values: CDR1 SGHRS, CDR2 YFSETQ. Trimming removed 4 bases from V and 5 bases from J; junction bases left unmatched: 9. This CDR3 has 15 amino acids. CDR3 loop: CASSPVASGVETQYF. CDR3 bases: TGCGCCAGCAGCCCGGTTGCTAGCGGGGTTGAGACCCAGTACTTC.

The rearrangement links TRBV5-4 to TRBJ1-4; TRBD1 agrees at 8 bases. Germline CDR1 and CDR2: SGHNT and YYREEE (reference sequence). The CDR3 sequence is 14 residues long. With V trimmed by 4 bases and J by 10 bases, 9 bases remained unmatched. CDR3 nucleotides: TGTGCCAGCAGCCAAAGACAGGGGTCGGGAAAACTGTTTTTT. This encodes CASSQRQGSGKLFF.

This clone appeared a few times. This sequence joins TRBV18 and TRBJ1-2, with 7 positions matching TRBD1. Trimming removed 4 bases from V and 0 bases from J; junction bases left unmatched: 11. Germline lookup yields CDR1 KGHSH and CDR2 LQKENI. The CDR3 runs 17 residues. The CDR3 DNA reads as TGTGCCAGCTCACGAATCCGACAGGGTGAGGCTAACTATGGCTACACCTTC. This sequence encodes CASSRIRQGEANYGYTF. Drawing the rest from reference TRBV18 and TRBJ1-2, the complete variable domain is NAGVMQNPRHLVRRRGQEARLRCSPMKGHSHVYWYRQLPEEGLKFMVYLQKENIIDESGMPKERFSAEFPKEGPSILRIQQVVRGDSAAYFCASSRIRQGEANYGYTFGSGTRLTVV.

The CDR3 DNA sequence: TGTGCCAGCAGCGTTTCCCGAGATACGCAGTATTTT. Its protein product is CASSVSRDTQYF. This chain uses TRBV9 with TRBJ2-3; D gene uncertain. The CDR3 has 12 residues. Germline V CDR1 and CDR2: SGDLS, YYNGEE. V lost 2 bases, J lost 5 bases, and 6 bases lay in between. The full variable domain, its missing parts supplied by reference TRBV9 and TRBJ2-3, is DSGVTQTPKHLITATGQRVTLRCSPRSGDLSVYWYQQSLDQGLQFLIQYYNGEERAKGNILERFSAQQFPDLHSELNLSSLELGDSALYFCASSVSRDTQYFGPGTRLTVL.

V and J are TRBV29-1 and TRBJ2-7; a possible D gene is TRBD1 (5 bases). The CDR3 extends over 13 amino acids. Looked up from germline, CDR1 is SQVTM and CDR2 is ANQGSEA. Trimming removed 4 bases from V and 0 bases from J, with 10 bases in between. The CDR3 loop reads CSVGGRFSYEQYF. CDR3 DNA: TGCAGCGTTGGGGGCAGGTTCTCCTACGAGCAGTACTTC.

The J gene is TRBJ2-5, the V gene TRBV29-1; 10 nucleotides line up with TRBD2. CDR1 and CDR2 from the germline V gene are SQVTM and ANQGSEA. The CDR3 is 15 amino acids. V lost 3 bases and J lost 5; bases outside the gene matches: 9. The CDR3 DNA follows: TGCAGCGTTGATGAGGCTAGCGGGAGTGGGGAGACCCAGTACTTC. As protein: CSVDEASGSGETQYF.

This clone was observed a handful of times. The chain uses TRBV15 and TRBJ1-4; a possible D gene is TRBD1 (6 bases). The CDR3 length is 18 residues. Per germline, CDR1 LNHNV and CDR2 YYDKDF (reference sequence). Trimming took 0 bases from V and 7 from J, leaving 21 bases between them. The CDR3 region is CATSRDTPSTGLGEKLFF. The CDR3 DNA follows: TGTGCCACCAGCAGAGACACGCCCTCAACAGGGTTGGGTGAAAAACTGTTTTTT.

The CDR3 nucleotides are TGTGCCAGCAGCTTCAATTGGCCCAACTATGGCTACACCTTC. It is translated as CASSFNWPNYGYTF. The V call is TRBV11-2, the J call TRBJ1-2; D call uncertain. Germline V CDR1 and CDR2: SGHAT, FQNNGV. V was clipped by 3 bases and J by 2 bases, with 10 bases between them. This CDR3 is built from 14 residues.

The gene calls are TRBV24-1 and TRBJ2-1, with D perhaps being TRBD1 or TRBD2 (9 bases each). Trimming left V 2 bases short and J 7 bases short, with 38 bases between. Germline lookup yields CDR1 KGHDR and CDR2 SFDVKD. The CDR3 runs 23 residues. The CDR3 sequence: CATSDWRTEDRGMVSGSKNEQFF. The DNA of the CDR3 is TGTGCCACCAGTGATTGGCGGACTGAGGACAGGGGAATGGTTAGCGGGAGTAAAAATGAGCAGTTCTTC.

The chain carries TRBV19 and TRBJ1-3; 9 nucleotides agree with TRBD1. Trimming removed 3 bases from V and 4 bases from J; junction bases left unmatched: 7. The CDR3 spans 16 residues. The germline gives CDR1 LNHDA, CDR2 SQIVND (reference sequence). CDR3 sequence: CASSMGTGKMGNTIYF. As DNA, the CDR3 is TGTGCCAGTAGTATGGGGACAGGGAAGATGGGAAACACCATATATTTT.

This chain joins TRBV5-6 and TRBJ1-2; D is unresolved. V was clipped by 0 bases and J by 2 bases, with 5 bases between them. The CDR3 has 13 residues. Germline CDR1 SGHDT, CDR2 YYEEEE. The CDR3 DNA follows: TGTGCCAGCAGCTTGGAGGAGAACTATGGCTACACCTTC. It translates to CASSLEENYGYTF. The variable domain in full, with the rest retrieved from reference TRBV5-6 and TRBJ1-2, is DAGVTQSPTHLIKTRGQQVTLRCSPKSGHDTVSWYQQALGQGPQFIFQYYEEEERQRGNFPDRFSGHQFPNYSSELNVNALLLGDSALYLCASSLEENYGYTFGSGTRLTVV.

J is TRBJ1-2 and V is TRBV7-3; D gene uncertain. This CDR3 contains 16 residues. The V gene's germline CDR1 is SGHTA and CDR2 FQGTGA. Trimming took 3 bases from V and 4 from J, leaving 18 bases between them. CDR3 sequence (DNA): TGTGCCAGCAGCTTCTACACCTTGACACAGAGCTATGGCTACACCTTC. Its translation is CASSFYTLTQSYGYTF.

This clone occurred once. CDR3 sequence: CASSVQTEINEKLFF. In nucleotides, the CDR3 is TGTGCCAGCAGCGTACAGACCGAGATTAATGAAAAACTGTTTTTT. The gene calls are TRBV7-8 and TRBJ1-4; D is undetermined. The CDR3 has 15 amino acids. The V gene's germline CDR1 is SGHVS and CDR2 FQNEAQ. Trimming cost V 5 bases and J 4 bases, with 14 bases left between them.

The chain carries TRBV5-1 and TRBJ1-2; the match to TRBD1 covers 7 bases. The CDR3 has 16 residues. Trimming removed 4 bases from V and 5 bases from J; junction bases left unmatched: 14. Germline assignment: CDR1 SGHRS and CDR2 YFSETQ. The CDR3 DNA reads as TGCGCCAGCAGCCCGGGACAGAGCACCTTCGGGTATGGCTACACCTTC. Its protein product is CASSPGQSTFGYGYTF.

J is TRBJ2-1 and V is TRBV27, with 7 bases identical to TRBD2. Trimming took 5 bases from V and 5 from J; bases not matched to a gene: 6. Germline V gives CDR1 MNHEY, CDR2 SMNVEV (reference sequence). The CDR3 has 14 residues. CDR3 sequence (DNA): TGTGCCAGCAGTGGGGGGGGATACCACAATGAGCAGTTCTTC. Encoded protein: CASSGGGYHNEQFF.

This chain links TRBV5-6 with TRBJ1-2; D is unclear. CDR3 size: 14 residues. V gave up 1 base and J gave up 5 bases, with 12 bases separating them. Germline V lookup: CDR1 SGHDT, CDR2 YYEEEE. The CDR3: CASSLSPGIYGYTF. DNA of the CDR3: TGTGCCAGCAGCTTGAGTCCAGGCATATATGGCTACACCTTC.